This T cell receptor (beta chain) appears in the sequencing data of a study of blood T cell repertoires in COVID-19. Study in general: Specimens from acute and convalescent COVID-19 originated in the United States, Italy and Spain. Sources were T cells, B-cell-depleted T cells, or PBMCs; the material itself was cDNA or gDNA.

Original handling: Reference gene primer amplification gave nucleated cell count estimates. TCRdb's table, derived via immunoSEQ multiplex PCR, lists solely in-frame clones and lacks some. The V and J calls and the clone size are those of that table, but D and trimming were determined from the DNA. The profile shows over 400,000 clones, roughly 89% of them singletons. With V trimmed by 8 bases and J by 5 bases, 10 bases remained unmatched. The germline V gene has CDR1 MNHEY and CDR2 SVGAGI. The CDR3 has 15 residues. Sample: peripheral blood. The chain recombines TRBV6-5 with TRBJ2-3, with 10 positions matching TRBD1. This sequence was found in a woman aged 30 to 39 with active or convalescent COVID-19. This CDR3 reads CASSYGTGDVDTQYF. The CDR3 DNA reads as TGTGCCAGCTCCTACGGGACAGGGGATGTAGATACGCAGTATTTT.